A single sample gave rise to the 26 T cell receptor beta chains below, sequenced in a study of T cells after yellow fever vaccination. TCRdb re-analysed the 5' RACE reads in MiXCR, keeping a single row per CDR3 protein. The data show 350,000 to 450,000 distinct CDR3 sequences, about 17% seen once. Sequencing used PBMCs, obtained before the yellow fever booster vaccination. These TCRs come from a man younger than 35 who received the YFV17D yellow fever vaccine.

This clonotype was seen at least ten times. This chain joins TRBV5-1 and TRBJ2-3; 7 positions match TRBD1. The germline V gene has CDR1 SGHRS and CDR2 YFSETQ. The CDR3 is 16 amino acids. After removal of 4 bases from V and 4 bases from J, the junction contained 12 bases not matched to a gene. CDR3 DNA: TGCGCCAGCAGCCTGGACAGGCTGGATAATGCAGATACGCAGTATTTT. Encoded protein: CASSLDRLDNADTQYF.

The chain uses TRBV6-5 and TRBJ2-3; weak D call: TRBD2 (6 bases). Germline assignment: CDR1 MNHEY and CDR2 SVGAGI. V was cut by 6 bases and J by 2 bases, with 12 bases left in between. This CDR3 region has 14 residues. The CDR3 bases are TGTGCCAGCAGGGCTAGCGACGACACAGATACGCAGTATTTT. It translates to CASRASDDTDTQYF.

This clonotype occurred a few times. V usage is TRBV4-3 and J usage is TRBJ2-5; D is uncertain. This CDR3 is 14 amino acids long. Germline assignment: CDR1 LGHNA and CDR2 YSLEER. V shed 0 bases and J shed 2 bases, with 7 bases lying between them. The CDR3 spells CASSQDLPQETQYF. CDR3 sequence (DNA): TGCGCCAGCAGCCAAGATCTCCCTCAAGAGACCCAGTACTTC.

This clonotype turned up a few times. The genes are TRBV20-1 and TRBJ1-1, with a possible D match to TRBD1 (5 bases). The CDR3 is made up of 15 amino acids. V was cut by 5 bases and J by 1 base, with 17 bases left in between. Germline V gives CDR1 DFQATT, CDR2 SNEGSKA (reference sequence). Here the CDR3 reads CSALVQAHGNTEAFF. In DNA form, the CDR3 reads TGCAGTGCTCTGGTACAGGCCCACGGGAACACTGAAGCTTTCTTT.

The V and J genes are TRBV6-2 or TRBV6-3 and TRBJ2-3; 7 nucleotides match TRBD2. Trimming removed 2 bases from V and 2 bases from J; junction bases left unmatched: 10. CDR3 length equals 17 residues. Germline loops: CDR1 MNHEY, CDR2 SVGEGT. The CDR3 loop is CASSYGGPAGTTDTQYF. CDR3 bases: TGTGCCAGCAGTTACGGAGGTCCAGCGGGGACCACAGATACGCAGTATTTT.

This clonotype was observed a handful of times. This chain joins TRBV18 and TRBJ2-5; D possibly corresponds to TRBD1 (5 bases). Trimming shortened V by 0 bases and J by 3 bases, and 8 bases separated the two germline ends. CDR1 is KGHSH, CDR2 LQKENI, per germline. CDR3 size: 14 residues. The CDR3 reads CASSPPDIKETQYF. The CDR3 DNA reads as TGTGCCAGCTCACCACCGGACATTAAAGAGACCCAGTACTTC.

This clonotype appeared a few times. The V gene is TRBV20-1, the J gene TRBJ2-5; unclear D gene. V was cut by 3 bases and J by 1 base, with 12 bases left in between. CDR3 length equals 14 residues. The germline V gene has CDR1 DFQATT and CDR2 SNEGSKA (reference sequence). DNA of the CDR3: TGCAGTGCTAGTCTTCAACGTAGCCAAGAGACCCAGTACTTC. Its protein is CSASLQRSQETQYF.

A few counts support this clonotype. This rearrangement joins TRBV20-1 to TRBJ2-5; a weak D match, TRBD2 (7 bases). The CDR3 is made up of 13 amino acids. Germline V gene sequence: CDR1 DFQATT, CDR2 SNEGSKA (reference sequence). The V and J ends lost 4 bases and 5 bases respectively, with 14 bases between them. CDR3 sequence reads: CSANGGAGETQYF. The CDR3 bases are TGCAGTGCTAATGGGGGGGCCGGGGAGACCCAGTACTTC.

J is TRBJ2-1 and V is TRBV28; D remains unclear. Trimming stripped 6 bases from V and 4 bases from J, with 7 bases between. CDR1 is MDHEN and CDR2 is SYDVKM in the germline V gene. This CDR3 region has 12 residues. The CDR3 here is CASRVGYNEQFF. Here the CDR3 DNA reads TGTGCCAGCAGGGTTGGGTACAATGAGCAGTTCTTC.

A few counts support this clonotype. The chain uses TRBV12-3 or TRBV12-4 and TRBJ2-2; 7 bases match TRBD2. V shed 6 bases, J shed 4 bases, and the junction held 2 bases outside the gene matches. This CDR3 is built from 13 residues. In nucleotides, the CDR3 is TGTGCCAGCAGAGGCGGGGGCACCGGGGAGCTGTTTTTT. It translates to CASRGGGTGELFF.

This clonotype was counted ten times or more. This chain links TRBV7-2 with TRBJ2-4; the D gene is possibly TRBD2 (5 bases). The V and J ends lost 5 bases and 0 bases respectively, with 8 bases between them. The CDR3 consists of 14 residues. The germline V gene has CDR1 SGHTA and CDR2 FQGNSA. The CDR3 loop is CASSPGLAKNIQYF. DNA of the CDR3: TGTGCCAGCAGCCCCGGACTAGCCAAAAACATTCAGTACTTC.

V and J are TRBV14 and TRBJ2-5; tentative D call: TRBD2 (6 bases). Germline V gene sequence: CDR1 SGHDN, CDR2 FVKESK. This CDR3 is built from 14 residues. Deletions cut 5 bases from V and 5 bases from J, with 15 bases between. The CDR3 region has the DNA TGTGCCAGCAGCGCGGGGCAGGTCGGGGAGACCCAGTACTTC. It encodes CASSAGQVGETQYF.

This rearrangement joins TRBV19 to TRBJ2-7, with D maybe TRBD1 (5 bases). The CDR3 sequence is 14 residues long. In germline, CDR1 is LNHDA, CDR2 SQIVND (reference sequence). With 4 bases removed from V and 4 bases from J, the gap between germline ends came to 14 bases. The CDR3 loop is CASSTYSGAYEQYF. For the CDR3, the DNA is TGTGCCAGTAGTACATACAGTGGGGCTTACGAGCAGTACTTC.

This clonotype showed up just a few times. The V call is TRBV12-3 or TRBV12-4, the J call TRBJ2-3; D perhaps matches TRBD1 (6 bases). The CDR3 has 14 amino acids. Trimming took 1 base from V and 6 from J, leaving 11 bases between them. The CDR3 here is CASSLGTEQDTQYF. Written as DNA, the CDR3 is TGTGCCAGCAGTTTAGGGACAGAGCAGGATACGCAGTATTTT.

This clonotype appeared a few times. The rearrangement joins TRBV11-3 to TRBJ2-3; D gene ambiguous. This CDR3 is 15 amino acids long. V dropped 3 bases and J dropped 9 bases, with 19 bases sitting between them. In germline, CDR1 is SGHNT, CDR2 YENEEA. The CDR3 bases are TGTGCCAGCAGCTTTGGGCTGGGATTAGGGTCGACGCAGTATTTT. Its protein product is CASSFGLGLGSTQYF.

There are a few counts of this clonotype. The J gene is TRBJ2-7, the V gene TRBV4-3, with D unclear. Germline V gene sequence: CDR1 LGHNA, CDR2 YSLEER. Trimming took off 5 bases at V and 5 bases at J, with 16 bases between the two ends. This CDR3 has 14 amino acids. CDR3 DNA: TGCGCCAGCAGCGCCGGAGAAGGTTACGACGAGCAGTACTTC. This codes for CASSAGEGYDEQYF.

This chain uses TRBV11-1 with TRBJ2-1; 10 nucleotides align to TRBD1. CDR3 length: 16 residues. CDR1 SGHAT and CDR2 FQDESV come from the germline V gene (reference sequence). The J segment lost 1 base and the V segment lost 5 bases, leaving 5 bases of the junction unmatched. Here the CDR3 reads CASSPWTGGSYNEQFF. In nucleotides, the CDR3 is TGTGCCAGCAGCCCCTGGACAGGGGGATCCTACAATGAGCAGTTCTTC.

CDR3 sequence: CASSFGGKAFF. The CDR3 DNA reads as TGTGCCAGCAGCTTTGGAGGGAAAGCTTTCTTT. The chain is built from TRBV7-8 and TRBJ1-1; D is unresolved. This CDR3 is 11 amino acids long. The germline gives CDR1 SGHVS, CDR2 FQNEAQ. V was pared by 3 bases and J by 9 bases, with 8 bases between. The full variable domain, rest sourced from reference TRBV7-8 and TRBJ1-1, is GAGVSQSPRYKVAKRGQDVALRCDPISGHVSLFWYQQALGQGPEFLTYFQNEAQLDKSGLPSDRFFAERPEGSVSTLKIQRTQQEDSAVYLCASSFGGKAFFGQGTRLTVV.

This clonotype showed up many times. CDR3 residues: CSARDFQGGGTEAFF. The CDR3 nucleotides read TGCAGTGCTAGAGATTTTCAGGGCGGTGGGACTGAAGCTTTCTTT. The V call is TRBV20-1, the J call TRBJ1-1; the D gene is possibly TRBD1 (5 bases). Trimming left V 0 bases short and J 5 bases short, with 16 bases between. The CDR3 contains 15 residues. CDR1 and CDR2 from the germline V gene are DFQATT and SNEGSKA (reference sequence).

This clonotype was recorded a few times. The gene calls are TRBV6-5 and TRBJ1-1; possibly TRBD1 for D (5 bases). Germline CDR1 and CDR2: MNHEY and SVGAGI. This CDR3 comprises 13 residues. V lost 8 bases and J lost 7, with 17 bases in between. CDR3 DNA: TGTGCCAGCTGTGGGTGGGGGAAAATTGAAGCTTTCTTT. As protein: CASCGWGKIEAFF.

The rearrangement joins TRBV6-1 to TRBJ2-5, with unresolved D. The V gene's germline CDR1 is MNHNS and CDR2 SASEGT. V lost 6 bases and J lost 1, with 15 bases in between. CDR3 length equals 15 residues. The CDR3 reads CASSLNPGPQETQYF. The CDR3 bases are TGTGCCAGCAGCCTGAACCCCGGGCCCCAAGAGACCCAGTACTTC.

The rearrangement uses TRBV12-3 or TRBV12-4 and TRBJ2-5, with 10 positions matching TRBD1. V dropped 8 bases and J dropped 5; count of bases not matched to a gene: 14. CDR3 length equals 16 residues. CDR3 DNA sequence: TGTGCCAGCGGGACAGGGGAGGCGCGAGGCTACGAGACCCAGTACTTC. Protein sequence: CASGTGEARGYETQYF.

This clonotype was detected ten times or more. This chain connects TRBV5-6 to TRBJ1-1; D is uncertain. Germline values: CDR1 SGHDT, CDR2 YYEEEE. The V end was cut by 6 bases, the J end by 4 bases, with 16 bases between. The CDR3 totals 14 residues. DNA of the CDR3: TGTGCCAGCAACCCTAGGGCAGGCCCCACTGAAGCTTTCTTT. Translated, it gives CASNPRAGPTEAFF.

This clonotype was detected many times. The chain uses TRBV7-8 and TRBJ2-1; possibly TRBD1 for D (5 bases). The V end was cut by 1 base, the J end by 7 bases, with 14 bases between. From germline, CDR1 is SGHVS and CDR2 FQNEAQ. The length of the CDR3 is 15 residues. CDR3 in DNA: TGTGCCAGCAGCTTAGTTGGGGCCGTCTTGAATGAGCAGTTCTTC. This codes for CASSLVGAVLNEQFF. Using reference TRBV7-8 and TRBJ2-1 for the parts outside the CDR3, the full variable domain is GAGVSQSPRYKVAKRGQDVALRCDPISGHVSLFWYQQALGQGPEFLTYFQNEAQLDKSGLPSDRFFAERPEGSVSTLKIQRTQQEDSAVYLCASSLVGAVLNEQFFGPGTRLTVL.

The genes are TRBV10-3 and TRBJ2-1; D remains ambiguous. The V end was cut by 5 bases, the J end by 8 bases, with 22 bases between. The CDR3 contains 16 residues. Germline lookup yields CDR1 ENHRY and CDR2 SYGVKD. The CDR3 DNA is TGTGCCATCAGTTTAAATCCGGGCCCCGGCGGCGATGAGCAGTTCTTC. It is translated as CAISLNPGPGGDEQFF.

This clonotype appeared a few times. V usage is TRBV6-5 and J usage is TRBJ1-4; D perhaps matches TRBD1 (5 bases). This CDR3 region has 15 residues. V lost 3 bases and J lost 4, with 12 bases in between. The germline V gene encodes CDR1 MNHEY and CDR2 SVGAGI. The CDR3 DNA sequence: TGTGCCAGCAGTTATGCTGGGGGACTTAATGAAAAACTGTTTTTT. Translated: CASSYAGGLNEKLFF.